What follows are 21 T cell receptor beta chains derived from one specimen sequenced in a study of blood T cell repertoires in COVID-19. Measured with immunoSEQ multiplex PCR; TCRdb has only the in-frame clones, and not every one. The sample yields more than 45,000 clones, over 80% seen once. The sequenced sample consisted of peripheral blood. These receptors all stem from a man in his sixties with acute or convalescent COVID-19.

This sequence joins TRBV24-1 and TRBJ2-1, with 7 bases matching TRBD1. Trimming took 5 bases from V and 0 from J; bases not matched to a gene: 9. Germline V CDR1 and CDR2: KGHDR, SFDVKD. This CDR3 comprises 17 residues. CDR3: CATSGGTAFNSYNEQFF. CDR3 bases: TGTGCCACCAGTGGGGGGACAGCCTTCAACTCCTACAATGAGCAGTTCTTC.

The J gene is TRBJ1-1, the V gene TRBV11-3; 7 nucleotides agree with TRBD1. The V segment lost 5 bases and the J segment 1 base; nucleotides outside the gene matches: 7. From germline, CDR1 is SGHNT and CDR2 YENEEA. The CDR3 consists of 15 residues. This CDR3 reads CASSLQQGRNTEAFF. The CDR3 DNA sequence: TGTGCCAGCAGCCTCCAACAGGGGCGGAACACTGAAGCTTTCTTT.

This clone occurred once. The chain carries TRBV11-3 and TRBJ1-4; the D is unclear. CDR1 SGHNT and CDR2 YENEEA come from the germline V gene. The CDR3 runs 15 residues. Trimming took 5 bases from V and 7 from J, leaving 17 bases between them. The CDR3 nucleotides are TGTGCCAGCAGCCCGCGGACCGGGGAATTTGAAAAACTGTTTTTT. Translated, it gives CASSPRTGEFEKLFF. The full variable domain, rest sourced from reference TRBV11-3 and TRBJ1-4, is EAGVVQSPRYKIIEKKQPVAFWCNPISGHNTLYWYLQNLGQGPELLIRYENEEAVDDSQLPKDRFSAERLKGVDSTLKIQPAELGDSAVYLCASSPRTGEFEKLFFGSGTQLSVL.

The chain employs TRBV30 and TRBJ1-2; 9 bases match TRBD1. V dropped 3 bases and J dropped 6; count of bases not matched to a gene: 8. Germline loops: CDR1 GTSNPN, CDR2 SVGIG (reference sequence). CDR3 length equals 14 residues. In DNA, the CDR3 is TGTGCCTGGAGAGCTGGACAGGGGCAGGATGGCTACACCTTC. This encodes CAWRAGQGQDGYTF.

Here the CDR3 DNA reads TGCAGCGTTGAAGATCTCTTGGGGGGACAGGGGGCAGGGAACACTGAAGCTTTCTTT. It codes for CSVEDLLGGQGAGNTEAFF. This chain connects TRBV29-1 to TRBJ1-1, with 12 bases aligning to TRBD1. The CDR3 spans 19 residues. V dropped 0 bases and J dropped 1; count of bases not matched to a gene: 12. CDR1 is SQVTM and CDR2 is ANQGSEA in the germline V gene. Based on the CDR3 plus reference TRBV29-1 and TRBJ1-1, the full variable domain is SAVISQKPSRDICQRGTSLTIQCQVDSQVTMMFWYRQQPGQSLTLIATANQGSEATYESGFVIDKFPISRPNLTFSTLTVSNMSPEDSSIYLCSVEDLLGGQGAGNTEAFFGQGTRLTVV.

This sequence joins TRBV12-5 and TRBJ2-7, with TRBD2 matching over 12 bases. J was trimmed by 6 bases and V by 4 bases; bases with no gene match: 7. Germline V gene lookup returns CDR1 LGHNT and CDR2 FRNRAP. This CDR3 has 15 residues. The CDR3 DNA reads TGTGCTAGTGGTTCAAGGACTAGCGGGAATGGCGAGCAGTACTTC. It is translated as CASGSRTSGNGEQYF.

This chain joins TRBV7-2 and TRBJ1-2; a weak D match, TRBD1 (6 bases). V gave up 5 bases and J gave up 6 bases, with 19 bases separating them. Germline CDR1 is SGHTA and CDR2 is FQGNSA. The CDR3 is made up of 15 amino acids. The CDR3 region is CASSLPGHLDHGYTF. DNA for the CDR3: TGTGCCAGCAGCCTTCCGGGACACCTAGACCATGGCTACACCTTC.

The chain carries TRBV18 and TRBJ1-1; 7 bases are a match to TRBD1. CDR1 and CDR2 from the germline V gene are KGHSH and LQKENI. The CDR3 extends over 14 amino acids. V shed 3 bases and J 4 bases; nucleotides not matched to a gene: 5. The CDR3 DNA sequence: TGTGCCAGCTCACCCAGGGGGGAGAGCACTGAAGCTTTCTTT. Protein product: CASSPRGESTEAFF.

The V gene is TRBV3-1 (or the pseudogene TRBV3-2), the J gene TRBJ2-3, with a weak D call TRBD1 (6 bases). The CDR3 covers 17 residues. V was shortened by 4 bases and J by 0 bases, with 17 bases between the two germline ends. CDR1 and CDR2 from the germline V gene are LGHDT and YNNKEL (reference sequence). CDR3 in DNA: TGTGCCAGCAGCCTCCGCCAACAGGGCCCTAGCACAGATACGCAGTATTTT. It yields the protein CASSLRQQGPSTDTQYF.

The sample holds one count of this clone. This chain connects TRBV4-1 to TRBJ2-3; 7 bases align to TRBD1. V dropped 2 bases and J dropped 2; count of bases not matched to a gene: 4. The germline gives CDR1 MGHRA, CDR2 YSYEKL. This CDR3 is built from 15 residues. The CDR3 DNA reads as TGCGCCAGCAGCCAACGGGACAGTGCCACAGATACGCAGTATTTT. This codes for CASSQRDSATDTQYF.

V usage is TRBV6-2 or TRBV6-3 and J usage is TRBJ2-1; possible D gene TRBD2, 6 bases. CDR3 length: 17 residues. Germline CDR1 MNHEY, CDR2 SVGEGT. V lost 2 bases to trimming and J lost 1 base, with 15 bases between them. CDR3 nucleotides: TGTGCCAGCAGTTACCACTTCCGGGAGAGGTCCTACAATGAGCAGTTCTTC. Residues: CASSYHFRERSYNEQFF.

V usage is TRBV28 and J usage is TRBJ2-1; maybe TRBD1 (6 bases). Germline V gives CDR1 MDHEN, CDR2 SYDVKM. CDR3 length equals 17 residues. Trimming took 3 bases from V and 13 from J, leaving 28 bases between them. The CDR3 region is CASSLSLGTSSSGIQFF. The CDR3 DNA reads TGTGCCAGCAGTTTGTCTTTGGGGACATCCTCAAGCGGAATTCAGTTCTTC.

The chain recombines TRBV9 with TRBJ2-3, with a possible D match to TRBD1 (6 bases). Trimming cost V 2 bases and J 2 bases, with 9 bases left between them. The CDR3 runs 14 residues. Germline V CDR1 and CDR2: SGDLS, YYNGEE. CDR3 loop: CASSVGTSTDTQYF. The CDR3 DNA reads TGTGCCAGCAGCGTCGGGACATCCACAGATACGCAGTATTTT.

V is TRBV7-8 and J is TRBJ2-2, with 10 bases fitting TRBD2. The germline CDR1 and CDR2 sequences are SGHVS and FQNEAQ. V was clipped by 1 base and J by 3 bases; unmatched bases: 11. This CDR3 contains 19 residues. The DNA for the CDR3 is TGTGCCAGCAGCTTAGTCAGAAAGGGACTAGCGTCAGACACCGGGGAGCTGTTTTTT. Its translation: CASSLVRKGLASDTGELFF.

V usage is TRBV10-3 and J usage is TRBJ1-1; 7 bases align to TRBD1. The CDR3 loop spans 13 amino acids. Germline V gives CDR1 ENHRY, CDR2 SYGVKD. This CDR3 reads CATGTGENTEAFF. The DNA of the CDR3 is TGTGCAACCGGAACAGGGGAGAACACTGAAGCTTTCTTT.

DNA for the CDR3: TGCGCCAGCAGCCCTCGGACTAGGCGGTACAATGAGCAGTTCTTC. This sequence encodes CASSPRTRRYNEQFF. The chain employs TRBV4-1 and TRBJ2-1, with 7 bases that match TRBD2. Germline assignment: CDR1 MGHRA and CDR2 YSYEKL. This CDR3 contains 15 residues. V gave up 4 bases and J gave up 4 bases; unmatched junction bases: 7.

The rearrangement joins TRBV19 to TRBJ2-1; tentatively, D is TRBD2 (6 bases). Germline V gene sequence: CDR1 LNHDA, CDR2 SQIVND (reference sequence). The ends were cut back, 1 base at V and 3 bases at J, with 10 bases in the middle. CDR3 length equals 15 residues. Written as DNA, the CDR3 is TGTGCCAGTAGTATAGGTGGGGGACTCTACAATGAGCAGTTCTTC. It translates to CASSIGGGLYNEQFF. Supplemented by reference TRBV19 and TRBJ2-1, the full variable domain reads DGGITQSPKYLFRKEGQNVTLSCEQNLNHDAMYWYRQDPGQGLRLIYYSQIVNDFQKGDIAEGYSVSREKKESFPLTVTSAQKNPTAFYLCASSIGGGLYNEQFFGPGTRLTVL.

The chain has TRBV18 and TRBJ2-1, with D tentatively TRBD2 (5 bases). Germline values: CDR1 KGHSH, CDR2 LQKENI. This CDR3 region has 13 residues. The V and J ends lost 2 bases and 6 bases respectively, with 8 bases between them. The CDR3 sequence: CASSPWEPNEQFF. The CDR3 nucleotides read TGTGCCAGCTCACCATGGGAGCCCAATGAGCAGTTCTTC.

The chain combines TRBV3-1 (or the pseudogene TRBV3-2) with TRBJ1-5; 8 positions match TRBD1. From germline, CDR1 is LGHDT and CDR2 YNNKEL (reference sequence). The CDR3 totals 16 residues. The V and J ends lost 0 bases and 2 bases, in that order; junction bases with no gene match: 3. The CDR3 coding sequence is TGTGCCAGCAGCCAAGATACGGGACAGGGCAATCAGCCCCAGCATTTT. Translation gives CASSQDTGQGNQPQHF.

This sequence joins TRBV9 and TRBJ2-2, with no clear D. The ends were cut back, 3 bases at V and 3 bases at J, with 3 bases in the middle. The CDR3 is 12 residues long. Germline CDR1 SGDLS, CDR2 YYNGEE. Written as DNA, the CDR3 is TGTGCCAGCAGCGAGCACACCGGGGAGCTGTTTTTT. It specifies CASSEHTGELFF.

This chain connects TRBV12-5 to TRBJ2-2, with 9 nucleotides matching TRBD1. Germline V gene data show CDR1 as LGHNT and CDR2 as FRNRAP. The CDR3 is 13 residues long. The V segment lost 6 bases and the J segment 4 bases; nucleotides outside the gene matches: 0. This chain's CDR3 is CASGGQGTGELFF. CDR3 nucleotide sequence: TGTGCTAGTGGGGGACAGGGCACCGGGGAGCTGTTTTTT.